Below are 2 T cell receptor beta chains sequenced from a single sample in a study of T cell responses to AZD1222 COVID-19 vaccine. Only in-frame clones appear in the TCRdb table, and some are missing; sequencing was by immunoSEQ multiplex PCR. The top ten clones hold 1.4% of a sample with around 140,000 clones, roughly nine tenths of them seen once. Sequencing used peripheral blood, obtained on day 0 of AZD1222 vaccination. The receptors were gathered from an adult in good health.

The chain links TRBV28 to TRBJ1-2; tentative D call: TRBD1 (5 bases). Deletions cut 5 bases from V and 8 bases from J, with 15 bases between. Germline CDR1 reads MDHEN; CDR2 reads SYDVKM. CDR3 length equals 13 residues. The CDR3 loop reads CASSPPASGGYTF. Here the CDR3 DNA reads TGTGCCAGCAGTCCGCCAGCTTCAGGGGGCTACACCTTC.

Only one count was recorded for this clone. The V call is TRBV27, the J call TRBJ1-1; possible D gene TRBD1, 5 bases. Per germline, CDR1 MNHEY and CDR2 SMNVEV (reference sequence). Trimming left V 4 bases short and J 7 bases short, with 19 bases between. The CDR3 is 15 residues long. This CDR3 is CASSSRQLTIHEAFF. CDR3 coding DNA: TGTGCCAGCAGTTCTCGACAGCTTACAATTCATGAAGCTTTCTTT.